This T cell receptor beta chain was documented in a study of radiotherapy plus CTLA-4 blockade in lung cancer (dated by TCRdb to 2016 to 2019). Notes on the research overall: Among the enrolled patients, around 19% had an objective response, and around 31% reached disease control. The full study reports these points: After treatment with radiotherapy and ipilimumab, TCR clones that originated in tumors expanded in peripheral blood. The strongest predictors of response, as reported, were early dynamic changes in blood T cell clones along with a rise in serum interferon-beta after radiation.

The library was built by means of the immunoSEQ multiplex PCR assay. Entries here come from immuneACCESS through TCRdb and include only in-frame sequences with V and J called. Some clones fail to appear in such tables; in the studies checked, an unresolved V gene covers under half of the shortfall, and the cause of the remainder is unknown. For this sample the table gives 55,000 to 65,000 clones, of which about 80% were detected only once. In total, the top ten clones hold around 4% of the sample. V is pared back by 3 bases and J by 8 bases, with 11 bases lying between the germline termini. The CDR3 starts with the cysteine, ends with the phenylalanine, and has 13 residues. Here the CDR3 DNA is all that survives: 39 bases in frame from base 1. Per the germline V gene, MGHDK is the CDR1 and SYGVNS is the CDR2. Focal radiation therapy combined with CTLA-4 blockade (ipilimumab) was tested in patients with chemo-refractory metastatic non-small-cell lung cancer.

This clone was seen many times. Which antigen it targets is not known. No much larger clone is present one base from it, and per-base qualities are unavailable. Sequences were derived from peripheral blood, sampled from a patient treated with radiotherapy plus ipilimumab. The rearrangement combines TRBV25-1 with TRBJ2-1; the D gene is possibly TRBD1, with 5 bases matching. This TCR came from a human donor with non-small cell lung cancer who had a partial response to radiotherapy plus ipilimumab. The sequence in DNA is TGTGCCAGCAGTGACCACCAGGGTCATGAGCAGTTCTTC. The resulting protein is CASSDHQGHEQFF. The full variable domain, completed from the reference TRBV25-1 and TRBJ2-1 proteins outside the CDR3, reads EADIYQTPRYLVIGTGKKITLECSQTMGHDKMYWYQQDPGMELHLIHYSYGVNSTEKGDLSSESTVSRIRTEHFPLTLESARPSHTSQYLCASSDHQGHEQFFGPGTRLTVL.